This T cell receptor beta chain was obtained from a study of T cell responses to AZD1222 COVID-19 vaccine. The data were produced by immunoSEQ multiplex PCR, yet TCRdb's version contains in-frame clones alone and is incomplete. The sample includes approximately 130,000 clones, approximately 90% of them seen just once. V was trimmed by 0 bases and J by 5 bases, leaving 10 bases between them. This CDR3 contains 14 residues. Germline assignment: CDR1 SGHTA and CDR2 FQGNSA. The source material was peripheral blood, sampled on day 0 of AZD1222 vaccination. This clonotype was obtained from an adult in good health. The chain employs TRBV7-2 and TRBJ1-1, with D tentatively TRBD1 (5 bases). CDR3 amino acids: CASSLARARTEAFF. The CDR3 region has the DNA TGTGCCAGCAGCTTAGCCAGGGCTCGGACTGAAGCTTTCTTT.